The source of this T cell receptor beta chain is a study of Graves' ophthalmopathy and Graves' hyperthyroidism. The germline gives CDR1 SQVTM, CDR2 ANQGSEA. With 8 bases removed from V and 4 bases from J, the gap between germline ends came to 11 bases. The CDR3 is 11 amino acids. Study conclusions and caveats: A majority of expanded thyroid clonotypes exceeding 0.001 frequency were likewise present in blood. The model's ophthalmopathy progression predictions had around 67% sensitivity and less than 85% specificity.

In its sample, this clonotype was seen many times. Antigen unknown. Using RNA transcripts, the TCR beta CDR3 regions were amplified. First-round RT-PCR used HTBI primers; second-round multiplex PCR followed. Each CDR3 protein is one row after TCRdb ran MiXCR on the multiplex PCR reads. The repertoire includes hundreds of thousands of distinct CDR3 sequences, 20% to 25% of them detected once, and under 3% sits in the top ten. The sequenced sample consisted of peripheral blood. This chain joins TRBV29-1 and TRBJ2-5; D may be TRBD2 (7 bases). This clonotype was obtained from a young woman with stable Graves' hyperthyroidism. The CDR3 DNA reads TGCAGCTCGGGGGGCGGAGAGACCCAGTACTTC. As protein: CSSGGGETQYF.